These 9 T cell receptor beta chains came from one sample sequenced in a study of cytomegalovirus exposure and HLA in healthy donors. PCR involved 60 Vbeta and 13 Jbeta primers. Profiled with immunoSEQ multiplex PCR; TCRdb holds only in-frame clones, not every one. The sample includes about 120,000 clones, around 87% seen only once; the top ten take 1.5% to 2%. The sequencing sample was made of PBMCs. The receptors here all came from a middle-aged man in good health and CMV-seronegative.

This chain links TRBV6-1 with TRBJ2-5; D is unresolved. CDR1 MNHNS and CDR2 SASEGT come from the germline V gene. The length of the CDR3 is 13 residues. Trimming removed 3 bases from V and 2 bases from J, with 7 bases in between. The CDR3 here is CASSDNWQETQYF. The CDR3 nucleotides are TGTGCCAGCAGTGACAACTGGCAAGAGACCCAGTACTTC.

The J gene is TRBJ2-3, the V gene TRBV7-2; possibly TRBD1 for D (6 bases). The CDR3 length is 14 residues. Germline CDR1 SGHTA, CDR2 FQGNSA. V dropped 7 bases and J dropped 0 bases, with 11 bases sitting between them. The CDR3 here is CASNRDFSTDTQYF. DNA of the CDR3: TGTGCCAGCAACAGGGATTTTAGCACAGATACGCAGTATTTT.

The V and J genes are TRBV28 and TRBJ1-5; D is unresolved. Trimming removed 6 bases from V and 7 bases from J, with 10 bases in between. Germline V gene sequence: CDR1 MDHEN, CDR2 SYDVKM. This CDR3 has 12 residues. The CDR3, as DNA: TGTGCCAGCAGGCAGAACCCACAGCCCCAGCATTTT. Translation: CASRQNPQPQHF.

The chain carries TRBV28 and TRBJ1-6; 8 positions match TRBD1. J lost 6 bases, V lost 0 bases, and 4 bases had no gene match. CDR3 length: 16 residues. Germline V gives CDR1 MDHEN, CDR2 SYDVKM. The CDR3 DNA follows: TGTGCCAGCAGTTTATGGAGGCAGGGGGCTAATTCACCCCTCCACTTT. Translating gives CASSLWRQGANSPLHF. Full variable domain (missing parts from reference TRBV28 and TRBJ1-6): DVKVTQSSRYLVKRTGEKVFLECVQDMDHENMFWYRQDPGLGLRLIYFSYDVKMKEKGDIPEGYSVSREKKERFSLILESASTNQTSMYLCASSLWRQGANSPLHFGNGTRLTVT.

J is TRBJ1-2 and V is TRBV29-1; 11 nucleotides align to TRBD1. CDR3 length: 18 amino acids. V was pared by 1 base and J by 4 bases, with 14 bases of the junction left unmatched. Looked up from germline, CDR1 is SQVTM and CDR2 is ANQGSEA. This CDR3 reads CSVEAERLRDRGIYGYTF. The CDR3 DNA is TGCAGCGTTGAAGCCGAACGTCTTAGGGACAGGGGGATCTATGGCTACACCTTC.

The chain uses TRBV28 and TRBJ1-1, with D possibly matching TRBD1 (6 bases). Germline V lookup: CDR1 MDHEN, CDR2 SYDVKM. V lost 3 bases and J lost 11, with 13 bases in between. This CDR3 is built from 12 residues. CDR3 amino acids: CASSLGAAGAFF. In DNA, the CDR3 is TGTGCCAGCAGTTTGGGGGCCGCAGGGGCTTTCTTT.

The chain uses TRBV4-3 and TRBJ1-1; D is undetermined. Germline-derived CDR1 and CDR2 are LGHNA and YSLEER. V lost 0 bases to trimming and J lost 3 bases, with 17 bases between them. The CDR3 consists of 17 residues. The CDR3, as DNA: TGCGCCAGCAGCCAAGATGTTGCCCTACGGGGTTACACTGAAGCTTTCTTT. Its translation is CASSQDVALRGYTEAFF.

The chain recombines TRBV30 with TRBJ1-3; no reliable D call. This CDR3 comprises 14 residues. Trimming removed 4 bases from V and 3 bases from J, with 13 bases in between. Germline V gives CDR1 GTSNPN, CDR2 SVGIG (reference sequence). In DNA form, the CDR3 reads TGTGCCTGGAATCAGGCGCTCATTGGAAACACCATATATTTT. This codes for CAWNQALIGNTIYF.

This clone was seen a single time. The V and J genes are TRBV20-1 and TRBJ1-4; D uncertain. Trimming took 1 base from V and 12 from J, leaving 9 bases between them. Germline CDR1 is DFQATT and CDR2 is SNEGSKA (reference sequence). The CDR3 consists of 11 residues. CDR3 sequence reads: CSARGGAELFF. In nucleotides, the CDR3 is TGCAGTGCTAGAGGGGGAGCGGAACTGTTTTTT.